This T cell receptor beta chain was sequenced during a study of blood T cells in healthy people across ages. The germline V gene has CDR1 SEHNR and CDR2 FQNEAQ (reference sequence). This CDR3 has 14 residues. Deletions cut 4 bases from V and 0 bases from J, with 10 bases between. This clonotype was picked up a small number of times. A second roughly 6 to 11 cycle PCR used barcoded and J-beta primers. MiXCR, applied by TCRdb to the 5' RACE reads, yields one record per CDR3 protein. The sample contains approximately 780,000 distinct CDR3 sequences, 20% to 30% of which appear only once. This same sample was also taken into another study, of T cells of mothers and their children.

Sequenced sample: blood. The receptor was derived from a boy aged 5-17 years in good health. The gene calls are TRBV7-9 and TRBJ2-7; D may be TRBD1 (6 bases). This CDR3 reads CASSSGTHSYEQYF. CDR3 DNA: TGTGCCAGCAGCTCCGGGACACACTCCTACGAGCAGTACTTC.